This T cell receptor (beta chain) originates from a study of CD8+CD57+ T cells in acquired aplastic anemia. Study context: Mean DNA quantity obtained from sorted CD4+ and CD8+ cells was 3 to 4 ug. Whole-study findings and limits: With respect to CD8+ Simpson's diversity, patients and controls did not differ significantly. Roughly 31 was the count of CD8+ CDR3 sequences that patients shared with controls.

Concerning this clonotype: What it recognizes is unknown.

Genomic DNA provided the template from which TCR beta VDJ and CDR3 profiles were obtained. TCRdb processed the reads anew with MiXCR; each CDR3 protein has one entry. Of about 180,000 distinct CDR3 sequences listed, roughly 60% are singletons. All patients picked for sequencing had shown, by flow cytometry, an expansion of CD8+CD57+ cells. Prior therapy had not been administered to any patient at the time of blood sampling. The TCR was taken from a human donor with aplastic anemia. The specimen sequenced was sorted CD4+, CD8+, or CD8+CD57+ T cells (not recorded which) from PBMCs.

This CDR3 is CASRPPDGTYEQYF. The DNA for the CDR3 is TGTGCCAGCCGTCCCCCGGACGGGACCTACGAGCAGTACTTC. The chain has TRBV7-9 and TRBJ2-7; tentative D call: TRBD2 (5 bases). Germline loops: CDR1 SEHNR, CDR2 FQNEAQ (reference sequence). CDR3 length: 14 residues. Between the trimmed V and J ends, which lost 8 bases and 2 bases, there was a span of 16 bases.